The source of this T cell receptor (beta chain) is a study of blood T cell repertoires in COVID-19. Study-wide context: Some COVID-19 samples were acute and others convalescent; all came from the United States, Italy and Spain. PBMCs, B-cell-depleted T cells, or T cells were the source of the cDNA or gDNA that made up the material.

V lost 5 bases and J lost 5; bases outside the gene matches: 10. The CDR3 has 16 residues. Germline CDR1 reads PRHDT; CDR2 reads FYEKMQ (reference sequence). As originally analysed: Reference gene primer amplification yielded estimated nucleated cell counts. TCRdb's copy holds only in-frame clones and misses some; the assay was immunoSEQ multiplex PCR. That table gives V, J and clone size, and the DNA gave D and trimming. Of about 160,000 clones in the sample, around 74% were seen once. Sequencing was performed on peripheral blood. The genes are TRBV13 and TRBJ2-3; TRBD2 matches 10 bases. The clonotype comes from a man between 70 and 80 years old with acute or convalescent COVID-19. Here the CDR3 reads CASSTILAGVGDTQYF. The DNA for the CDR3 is TGTGCCAGCAGCACGATTCTAGCGGGAGTTGGAGATACGCAGTATTTT.